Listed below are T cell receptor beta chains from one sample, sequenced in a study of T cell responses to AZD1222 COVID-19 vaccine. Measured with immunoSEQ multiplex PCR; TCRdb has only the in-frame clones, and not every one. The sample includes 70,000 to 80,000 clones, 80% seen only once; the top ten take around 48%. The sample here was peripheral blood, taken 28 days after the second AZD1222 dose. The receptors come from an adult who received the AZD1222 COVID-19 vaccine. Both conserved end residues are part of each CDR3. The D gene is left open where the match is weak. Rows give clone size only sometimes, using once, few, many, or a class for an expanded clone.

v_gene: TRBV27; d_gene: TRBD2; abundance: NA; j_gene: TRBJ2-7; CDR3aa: CASSLRSGLANSYEQYF
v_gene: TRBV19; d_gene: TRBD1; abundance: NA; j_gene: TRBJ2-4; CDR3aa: CASSIRTGSDIQYF
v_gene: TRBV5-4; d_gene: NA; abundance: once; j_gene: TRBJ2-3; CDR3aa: CASSLARGGGPDTQYF
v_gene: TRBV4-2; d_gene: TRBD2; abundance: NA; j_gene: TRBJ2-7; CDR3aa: CASSHLGTRTYEQYF
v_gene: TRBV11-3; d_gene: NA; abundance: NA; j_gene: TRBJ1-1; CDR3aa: CASSLNERTRAFF
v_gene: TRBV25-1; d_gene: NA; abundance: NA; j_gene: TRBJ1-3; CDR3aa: CASSRQGNTIYF
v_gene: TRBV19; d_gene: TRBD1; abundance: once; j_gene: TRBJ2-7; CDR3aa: CASSLGGQVNYEQYF
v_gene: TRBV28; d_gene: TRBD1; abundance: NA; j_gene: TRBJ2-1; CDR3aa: CASSPPFGQGDHEQFF
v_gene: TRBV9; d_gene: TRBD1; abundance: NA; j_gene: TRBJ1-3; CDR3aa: CASSDEDRGGNTIYF
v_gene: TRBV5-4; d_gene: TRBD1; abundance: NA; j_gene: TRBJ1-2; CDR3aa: CASSKIVGQGTKDGYTF
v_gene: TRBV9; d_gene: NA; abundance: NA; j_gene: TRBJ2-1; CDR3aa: CASSRTGSPYNEQFF
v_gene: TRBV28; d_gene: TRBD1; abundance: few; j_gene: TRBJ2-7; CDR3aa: CASRPQGAGEQYF
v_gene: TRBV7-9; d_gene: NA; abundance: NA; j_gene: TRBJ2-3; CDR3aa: CASRRSGLGTDTQYF
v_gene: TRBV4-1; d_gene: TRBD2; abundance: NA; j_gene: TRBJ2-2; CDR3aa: CASSPLAGPLGTGELFF
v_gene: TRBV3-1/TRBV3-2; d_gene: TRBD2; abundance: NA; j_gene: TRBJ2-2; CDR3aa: CASSQIVGTTLNTGELFF
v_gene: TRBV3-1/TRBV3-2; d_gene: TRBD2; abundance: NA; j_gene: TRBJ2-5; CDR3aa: CASRPSAGEDLLETQYF
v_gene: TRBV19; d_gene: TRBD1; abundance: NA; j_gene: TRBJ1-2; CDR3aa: CASSRVGADRTEFRQGVYTF
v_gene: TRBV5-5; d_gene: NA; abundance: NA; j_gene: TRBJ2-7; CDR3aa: CASSLPNKGSEVF
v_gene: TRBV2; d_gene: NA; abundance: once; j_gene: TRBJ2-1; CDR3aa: CASSERSGSYNEQFF
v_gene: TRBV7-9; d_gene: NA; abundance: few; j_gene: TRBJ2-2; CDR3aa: CASSLESRGATGELFF
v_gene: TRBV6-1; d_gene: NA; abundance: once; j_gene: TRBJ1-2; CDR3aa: CASSEGSARRVHYTF
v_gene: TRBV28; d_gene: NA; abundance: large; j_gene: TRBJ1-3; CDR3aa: CASSWDIYTIYF
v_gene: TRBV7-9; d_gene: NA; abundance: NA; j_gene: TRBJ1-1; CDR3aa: CASSPYTEAFF
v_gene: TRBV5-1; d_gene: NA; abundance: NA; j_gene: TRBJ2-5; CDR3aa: CASSWRPTKEETQYF
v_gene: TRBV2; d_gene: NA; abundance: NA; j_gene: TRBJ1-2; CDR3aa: CASSDEGAPIYGYTF
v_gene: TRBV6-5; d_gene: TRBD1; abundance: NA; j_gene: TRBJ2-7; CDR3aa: CASRRGLSYEQYF
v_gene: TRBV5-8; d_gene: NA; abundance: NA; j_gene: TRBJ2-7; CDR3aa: CASSFRATEQYF
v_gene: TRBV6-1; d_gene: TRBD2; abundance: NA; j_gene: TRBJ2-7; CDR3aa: CASSEFYKGLAGDEQYF
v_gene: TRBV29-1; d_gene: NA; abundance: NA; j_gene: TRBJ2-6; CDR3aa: CSVGQGSLLDGANVLTF
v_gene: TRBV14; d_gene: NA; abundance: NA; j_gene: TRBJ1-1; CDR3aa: CASSPRVDTEAFF
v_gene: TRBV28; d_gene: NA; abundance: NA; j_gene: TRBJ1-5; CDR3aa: CASSPRVGNQPQHF
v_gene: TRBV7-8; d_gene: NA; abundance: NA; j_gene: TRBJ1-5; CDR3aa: CASSLMDNQPQHF
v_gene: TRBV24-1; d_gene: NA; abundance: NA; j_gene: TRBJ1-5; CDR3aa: CATSDGRLRPQHF
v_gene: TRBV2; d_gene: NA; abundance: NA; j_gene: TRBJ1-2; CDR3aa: CASGPGTQGGYTF
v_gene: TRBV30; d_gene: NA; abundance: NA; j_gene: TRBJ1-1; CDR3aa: CAWSVTNVNTEAFF
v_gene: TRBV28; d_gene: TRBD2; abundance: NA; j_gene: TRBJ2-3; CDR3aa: CASSHRTSGRSDTQYF
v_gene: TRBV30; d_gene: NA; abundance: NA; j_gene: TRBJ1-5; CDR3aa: CAWNSGGNQPQHF
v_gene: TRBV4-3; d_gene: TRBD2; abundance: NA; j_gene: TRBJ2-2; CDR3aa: CASSQDRGGLNGELFF
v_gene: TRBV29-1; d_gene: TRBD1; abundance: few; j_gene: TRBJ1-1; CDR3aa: CSVTGVRDTEAFF
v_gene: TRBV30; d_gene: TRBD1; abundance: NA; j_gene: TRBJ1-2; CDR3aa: CAWSTRDRRNYGYTF
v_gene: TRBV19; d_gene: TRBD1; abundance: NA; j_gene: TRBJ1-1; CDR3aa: CASSIGQGITEAFF
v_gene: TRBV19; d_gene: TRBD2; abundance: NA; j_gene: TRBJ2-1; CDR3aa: CASSTSGSSYNEQFF
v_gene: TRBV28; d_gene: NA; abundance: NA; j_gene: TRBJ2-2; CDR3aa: CASRIWGGELFF
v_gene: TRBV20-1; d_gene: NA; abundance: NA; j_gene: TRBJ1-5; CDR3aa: CSASTSAPTNQPQHF